The next 21 T cell receptor beta chains were all read from a single sample in a study of blood T cell repertoires in COVID-19. Clones were sequenced by immunoSEQ multiplex PCR, and TCRdb holds only the in-frame ones, with some missing. The repertoire includes some 270,000 clones, more than 85% of them detected once, and around 0.84% sits in the top ten. The sample consisted of peripheral blood. The receptors shown here come from a man younger than 40 with acute or convalescent COVID-19.

The DNA of the CDR3 is TGCGCCAGCAGTGAGGCGGGGCGCCAAGAGACCCAGTACTTC. This codes for CASSEAGRQETQYF. V and J are TRBV10-2 and TRBJ2-5; tentatively, D is TRBD2 (6 bases). Germline CDR1 WSHSY, CDR2 SAAADI. V lost 2 bases and J 1 base, leaving 8 bases between the germline ends. This CDR3 has 14 residues.

This rearrangement joins TRBV19 to TRBJ2-1, with 8 bases identical to TRBD2. The trim removed 9 bases at V and 6 bases at J, leaving 10 bases unmatched. Germline V CDR1 and CDR2: LNHDA, SQIVND (reference sequence). The CDR3 has 14 residues. Here the CDR3 reads CASQWTSLGNEQFF. As DNA, the CDR3 is TGTGCCAGCCAGTGGACTAGCCTCGGCAATGAGCAGTTCTTC.

This clone has a handful of counts. The chain recombines TRBV6-1 with TRBJ1-3; D might be TRBD1 (5 bases). This CDR3 region has 15 residues. CDR1 is MNHNS, CDR2 SASEGT, per germline. The V end lost 2 bases, the J end lost 0 bases, and 8 bases lay between the germline ends. The CDR3 nucleotides are TGTGCCAGCAGTGAACAGGGTAGCTCTGGAAACACCATATATTTT. It translates to CASSEQGSSGNTIYF.

In DNA, the CDR3 is TGTGCCAGCAACACAGGGGGCACAGATACGCAGTATTTT. It yields the protein CASNTGGTDTQYF. The chain is built from TRBV28 and TRBJ2-3; 7 bases align to TRBD1. Germline V gene data show CDR1 as MDHEN and CDR2 as SYDVKM. Losses at the gene ends were 7 bases for V and 1 base for J; bases not matched to a gene: 2. This CDR3 contains 13 residues.

The chain links TRBV5-1 to TRBJ1-1, with TRBD1 identical over 7 bases. J lost 1 base, V lost 2 bases, and 8 bases had no gene match. This CDR3 region has 16 residues. CDR1 and CDR2 (germline): SGHRS, YFSETQ. The CDR3 reads CASSFHQGQRNTEAFF. CDR3 DNA: TGCGCCAGCAGCTTCCACCAGGGACAGAGGAACACTGAAGCTTTCTTT. Using reference TRBV5-1 and TRBJ1-1 for the parts outside the CDR3, the full variable domain is KAGVTQTPRYLIKTRGQQVTLSCSPISGHRSVSWYQQTPGQGLQFLFEYFSETQRNKGNFPGRFSGRQFSNSRSEMNVSTLELGDSALYLCASSFHQGQRNTEAFFGQGTRLTVV.

The chain joins TRBV28 to TRBJ1-2, with a tentative D call TRBD1 (5 bases). Trimming stripped 2 bases from V and 0 bases from J, with 13 bases between. The CDR3 is 16 amino acids. Germline V gene sequence: CDR1 MDHEN, CDR2 SYDVKM. The CDR3 loop is CASSLALGGANYGYTF. DNA of the CDR3: TGTGCCAGCAGTTTAGCCCTTGGGGGGGCTAACTATGGCTACACCTTC.

J is TRBJ1-1 and V is TRBV9; perhaps TRBD1 as D (5 bases). The germline V gene encodes CDR1 SGDLS and CDR2 YYNGEE. The V end lost 0 bases, the J end lost 0 bases, and 6 bases lay between the germline ends. The CDR3 runs 14 residues. The chain's CDR3 is CASSVGGVNTEAFF. In DNA form, the CDR3 reads TGTGCCAGCAGCGTAGGGGGGGTGAACACTGAAGCTTTCTTT.

The chain joins TRBV20-1 to TRBJ1-2; the D is unclear. Trimming left V 0 bases short and J 14 bases short, with 13 bases between. CDR3 length equals 11 residues. Per the germline V gene, CDR1 is DFQATT and CDR2 is SNEGSKA (reference sequence). Here the CDR3 DNA reads TGCAGTGCTAGAGATTTTGGGCCAACAACCTTC. Its translation is CSARDFGPTTF.

The chain recombines TRBV5-4 with TRBJ2-5, with 8 bases aligning to TRBD2. The CDR3 sequence is 15 residues long. Germline V gene sequence: CDR1 SGHNT, CDR2 YYREEE (reference sequence). J lost 4 bases, V lost 4 bases, and 9 bases had no gene match. CDR3 nucleotides: TGTGCCAGCAGCGTCTACGGGAGGGCCTTAGAGACCCAGTACTTC. Amino acids: CASSVYGRALETQYF.

This clone was counted a single time. V gene TRBV3-1 (or the pseudogene TRBV3-2) combines with J gene TRBJ2-1; 9 bases are a match to TRBD2. The germline V gene has CDR1 LGHDT and CDR2 YNNKEL (reference sequence). The ends lost 6 bases at V and 9 bases at J; junction bases unmatched: 9. The CDR3 has 14 amino acids. CDR3 DNA sequence: TGTGCCAGCAGTCCTGGGACTAGCTTCGGTGAGCAGTTCTTC. Amino acids: CASSPGTSFGEQFF.

The V and J genes are TRBV6-4 and TRBJ1-1, with TRBD1 identical over 9 bases. Trimming cost V 6 bases and J 7 bases; bases outside gene matches: 6. The CDR3 totals 13 residues. Germline CDR1 reads MRHNA; CDR2 reads SNTAGT. This CDR3 is CASSPDRGFEAFF. The CDR3 DNA reads TGTGCCAGCAGCCCGGACAGGGGATTTGAAGCTTTCTTT.

V and J are TRBV10-1 and TRBJ2-2; TRBD1 might be the D (6 bases). V dropped 5 bases and J dropped 4 bases, with 8 bases sitting between them. CDR3 length equals 13 residues. The germline gives CDR1 WNHNN, CDR2 SYGVQD (reference sequence). The CDR3 loop reads CASSLQGTGELFF. The CDR3 coding sequence is TGCGCCAGCAGTTTACAGGGCACCGGGGAGCTGTTTTTT.

In regard to this clone: This sample also contains other DNA sequences that code for the same CDR3. The chain employs TRBV5-1 and TRBJ2-1; 9 nucleotides match TRBD1. The CDR3 loop spans 14 amino acids. J was trimmed by 6 bases and V by 0 bases; bases with no gene match: 1. Germline CDR1 SGHRS, CDR2 YFSETQ. CDR3 DNA: TGCGCCAGCAGCTTGGGACAGGGGGTCAATGAGCAGTTCTTC. This codes for CASSLGQGVNEQFF.

The chain uses TRBV23-1 and TRBJ1-6; a weak D match, TRBD1 (6 bases). TRBV23-1 falls under the ORF class, with uncertain function. V lost 7 bases, J lost 14 bases, and 18 bases lay in between. The length of the CDR3 is 13 residues. The CDR3 DNA is TGCGCCAGCACATTACAGGGTGAGAGGACCCTCCACTTT. Translating it yields CASTLQGERTLHF.

V usage is TRBV20-1 and J usage is TRBJ2-7; 7 bases agree with TRBD2. The junction had 6 bases not matched to a gene; V was cut back by 7 bases and J by 6 bases. The CDR3 runs 11 residues. CDR1 and CDR2 from the germline V gene are DFQATT and SNEGSKA (reference sequence). Here the CDR3 reads CSVGAGVEQYF. DNA of the CDR3: TGCAGTGTAGGGGCGGGAGTCGAGCAGTACTTC.

The rearrangement uses TRBV28 and TRBJ1-5, with 7 bases aligning to TRBD1. There are 17 residues in the CDR3. Trimming took 4 bases from V and 5 from J; bases not matched to a gene: 14. The germline V gene has CDR1 MDHEN and CDR2 SYDVKM. The CDR3 is CASSSPLTGTGHQPQHF. CDR3 nucleotides: TGTGCCAGCAGTTCGCCCCTGACAGGGACGGGGCATCAGCCCCAGCATTTT.

The chain joins TRBV7-9 to TRBJ2-3, with TRBD2 matching 15 bases. V was clipped by 5 bases and J by 3 bases; unmatched bases: 6. The germline V gene has CDR1 SEHNR and CDR2 FQNEAQ (reference sequence). This CDR3 has 17 amino acids. CDR3 in DNA: TGTGCCAGCAGCCAGGGGACTAGCGGGGGGCGGACAGATACGCAGTATTTT. This encodes CASSQGTSGGRTDTQYF.

The chain recombines TRBV2 with TRBJ1-4; no clear D gene. Germline lookup yields CDR1 SNHLY and CDR2 FYNNEI. There are 13 residues in the CDR3. The V end lost 7 bases, the J end lost 3 bases, and 9 bases lay between the germline ends. CDR3 protein: CASIKESNEKLFF. The CDR3 DNA follows: TGTGCCAGCATAAAGGAGTCTAATGAAAAACTGTTTTTT.

The chain uses TRBV24-1 and TRBJ2-7; 9 positions match TRBD1. J gave up 5 bases and V 4 bases, and 8 bases lay outside the gene matches. The germline V gene encodes CDR1 KGHDR and CDR2 SFDVKD. The CDR3 loop spans 15 amino acids. The CDR3 is CATSEPGQGTDEQYF. The CDR3, as DNA: TGTGCCACCAGTGAACCGGGACAGGGTACGGACGAGCAGTACTTC.

With respect to this clone: The sample carries other DNA sequences with the same CDR3. The rearrangement joins TRBV3-1 (or the pseudogene TRBV3-2) to TRBJ2-7; TRBD1 might be the D (5 bases). Per germline, CDR1 LGHDT and CDR2 YNNKEL (reference sequence). This CDR3 comprises 12 residues. Trimming shortened V by 2 bases and J by 3 bases, and 5 bases separated the two germline ends. The CDR3 spells CASSQRGYEQYF. DNA of the CDR3: TGTGCCAGCAGCCAAAGGGGCTACGAGCAGTACTTC.

The V and J genes are TRBV30 and TRBJ2-1, with D tentatively TRBD1 (5 bases). Germline-derived CDR1 and CDR2 are GTSNPN and SVGIG (reference sequence). V was cut by 0 bases and J by 0 bases, with 15 bases left in between. The CDR3 consists of 17 residues. The CDR3 bases are TGTGCCTGGAGTGTACAGGTTTTCCCCGCCTCCTACAATGAGCAGTTCTTC. It specifies CAWSVQVFPASYNEQFF.